The 32 T cell receptor beta chains below were found in one sample sequenced in a study of blood T cell repertoires in COVID-19. Only in-frame clones appear in the TCRdb table, and some are missing; sequencing was by immunoSEQ multiplex PCR. The table lists some 89,000 clones, roughly 90% of them singletons. The sample consisted of peripheral blood. Receptors were obtained from a man aged 50-59 years with acute or convalescent COVID-19.

The chain has TRBV9 and TRBJ1-2; 9 positions agree with TRBD1. The CDR3 length is 15 residues. V lost 3 bases to trimming and J lost 7 bases; unmatched junction nucleotides: 10. Germline-derived CDR1 and CDR2 are SGDLS and YYNGEE. The CDR3 spells CASSALTGGVGGYTF. For the CDR3, the DNA is TGTGCCAGCAGCGCCCTAACAGGGGGCGTTGGTGGCTACACCTTC.

This rearrangement joins TRBV6-5 to TRBJ2-7, with 7 bases identical to TRBD2. The length of the CDR3 is 14 residues. Germline V gives CDR1 MNHEY, CDR2 SVGAGI. V lost 2 bases to trimming and J lost 4 bases; unmatched junction nucleotides: 5. CDR3 sequence (DNA): TGTGCCAGCAGTTACAGGGAGGGCCCATACGAGCAGTACTTC. Its translation: CASSYREGPYEQYF.

This clone was detected once. This chain connects TRBV11-2 to TRBJ2-3, with 9 bases matching TRBD2. The CDR3 has 16 amino acids. Germline V lookup: CDR1 SGHAT, CDR2 FQNNGV. V trimming: 4 bases; J trimming: 1 base; junction bases outside the gene matches: 6. The CDR3 DNA reads as TGTGCCAGCAGCTCCCTAGCGGGGAGGGGCACAGATACGCAGTATTTT. This codes for CASSSLAGRGTDTQYF.

V gene TRBV28 combines with J gene TRBJ2-1; D gene ambiguous. Germline V gene data show CDR1 as MDHEN and CDR2 as SYDVKM. The V and J ends lost 3 bases and 0 bases respectively, with 9 bases between them. The CDR3 loop spans 15 amino acids. The CDR3 bases are TGTGCCAGCAGTTTGCCTGGCCCCTCCTACAATGAGCAGTTCTTC. Translation: CASSLPGPSYNEQFF.

The gene calls are TRBV11-2 and TRBJ2-7; perhaps TRBD1 as D (5 bases). The germline V gene encodes CDR1 SGHAT and CDR2 FQNNGV. The V end lost 0 bases, the J end lost 4 bases, and 19 bases lay between the germline ends. The CDR3 runs to 17 residues. This chain's CDR3 is CASSLDLVVGAQYEQYF. CDR3 in DNA: TGTGCCAGCAGCTTAGATCTGGTGGTAGGGGCGCAATACGAGCAGTACTTC.

Only one count was recorded for this clone. V is TRBV5-4 and J is TRBJ1-1; 7 bases match TRBD1. Germline V gene sequence: CDR1 SGHNT, CDR2 YYREEE (reference sequence). The CDR3 length is 16 residues. Losses at the gene ends were 4 bases for V and 1 base for J; bases not matched to a gene: 10. CDR3 coding DNA: TGTGCCAGCAGCACTAACTTCCGGGACAGGAACACTGAAGCTTTCTTT. Its protein product is CASSTNFRDRNTEAFF.

This rearrangement joins TRBV4-3 to TRBJ2-1; 11 nucleotides match TRBD2. J lost 5 bases, V lost 1 base, and 4 bases had no gene match. The germline CDR1 and CDR2 sequences are LGHNA and YSLEER. This CDR3 has 16 residues. The CDR3 DNA sequence: TGCGCCAGCAGCCAAGGGGGGACTAGCGGCCACAATGAGCAGTTCTTC. It translates to CASSQGGTSGHNEQFF.

This clone has just a few counts. The gene calls are TRBV11-1 and TRBJ2-5; D might be TRBD2 (6 bases). The germline V and J ends were trimmed by 1 base and 2 bases, with 14 bases remaining between them. This CDR3 is built from 16 residues. Germline V lookup: CDR1 SGHAT, CDR2 FQDESV (reference sequence). CDR3 residues: CASSLGLSEGQETQYF. CDR3 nucleotides: TGTGCCAGCAGCTTAGGGCTATCGGAGGGGCAAGAGACCCAGTACTTC. The variable domain in full, completed from reference TRBV11-1 and TRBJ2-5, reads EAEVAQSPRYKITEKSQAVAFWCDPISGHATLYWYRQILGQGPELLVQFQDESVVDDSQLPKDRFSAERLKGVDSTLKIQPAELGDSAMYLCASSLGLSEGQETQYFGPGTRLLVL.

CDR3: CASSLSTGVGNTIYF. In nucleotides, the CDR3 is TGTGCCAGCAGCCTAAGTACAGGGGTTGGAAACACCATATATTTT. The chain links TRBV6-6 to TRBJ1-3, with 7 bases aligning to TRBD1. The germline V gene encodes CDR1 MNHNY and CDR2 SVGAGI (reference sequence). This CDR3 has 15 residues. Losses at the gene ends were 6 bases for V and 3 bases for J; bases not matched to a gene: 8.

The chain uses TRBV5-1 and TRBJ1-6; no definite D call. The V end was cut by 4 bases, the J end by 6 bases, with 14 bases between. The CDR3 runs 15 residues. Germline V lookup: CDR1 SGHRS, CDR2 YFSETQ. This CDR3 reads CASSPVVRSNSPLHF. DNA of the CDR3: TGCGCCAGCAGCCCCGTCGTCAGAAGTAATTCACCCCTCCACTTT.

The chain joins TRBV3-1 (or the pseudogene TRBV3-2) to TRBJ2-7; 12 nucleotides match TRBD1. The CDR3 runs 15 residues. CDR1 and CDR2 (germline): LGHDT, YNNKEL (reference sequence). With V trimmed by 0 bases and J by 7 bases, 4 bases remained unmatched. The CDR3 DNA sequence: TGTGCCAGCAGCCAAGAGGGACAGGGGGCTCGAGAGCAGTACTTC. It specifies CASSQEGQGAREQYF.

The rearrangement links TRBV2 to TRBJ2-5; 8 bases are a match to TRBD1. The ends lost 7 bases at V and 5 bases at J; junction bases unmatched: 6. Germline V lookup: CDR1 SNHLY, CDR2 FYNNEI. CDR3 length: 13 residues. As DNA, the CDR3 is TGTGCCAGCAATACAGGGGGATGGGAGACCCAGTACTTC. Its protein is CASNTGGWETQYF.

This sequence joins TRBV7-7 and TRBJ2-5; 7 bases map to TRBD1. Germline trimming cut 5 bases from V and 2 bases from J; bases unmatched to any gene: 2. The V gene's germline CDR1 is SSHAT and CDR2 FNYEAQ (reference sequence). CDR3 length: 13 amino acids. The CDR3 is CASSPGQQETQYF. CDR3 bases: TGTGCCAGCAGCCCGGGACAGCAAGAGACCCAGTACTTC.

In this sample, this clone turned up once. The rearrangement uses TRBV13 and TRBJ2-1; 8 bases agree with TRBD1. With V trimmed by 1 base and J by 6 bases, 2 bases remained unmatched. Per the germline V gene, CDR1 is PRHDT and CDR2 is FYEKMQ (reference sequence). The CDR3 sequence is 14 residues long. CDR3 DNA sequence: TGTGCCAGCAGCTTAGCAGGGACAGGCAATGAGCAGTTCTTC. It specifies CASSLAGTGNEQFF.

The chain recombines TRBV18 with TRBJ2-3, with 10 bases matching TRBD2. The CDR3 extends over 15 amino acids. Germline CDR1 reads KGHSH; CDR2 reads LQKENI. V lost 3 bases to trimming and J lost 2 bases; unmatched junction nucleotides: 2. DNA for the CDR3: TGTGCCAGCTCACCTAGCGGGGGGTACACAGATACGCAGTATTTT. The encoded protein is CASSPSGGYTDTQYF.

The J gene is TRBJ2-1, the V gene TRBV7-2, with 11 bases that match TRBD2. The CDR3 spans 17 residues. Germline trimming cut 4 bases from V and 4 bases from J; bases unmatched to any gene: 9. The V gene's germline CDR1 is SGHTA and CDR2 FQGNSA. CDR3 sequence: CASSSLTSGGRYNEQFF. CDR3 nucleotides: TGTGCCAGCAGCTCCCTCACTAGCGGGGGCCGTTACAATGAGCAGTTCTTC.

The chain employs TRBV7-9 and TRBJ1-4; D is perhaps TRBD1 (5 bases). V dropped 5 bases and J dropped 4 bases, with 11 bases sitting between them. This CDR3 spans 14 amino acids. Germline CDR1 and CDR2: SEHNR and FQNEAQ (reference sequence). CDR3 amino acids: CASSPGTNNEKLFF. The CDR3 DNA sequence: TGTGCCAGCAGCCCCGGGACTAATAATGAAAAACTGTTTTTT.

This clone was detected a few times. The rearrangement joins TRBV4-2 to TRBJ1-4; TRBD1 agrees at 8 bases. The V gene end was trimmed by 0 bases and the J gene end by 9 bases; junction bases not matched to a gene: 15. From germline, CDR1 is LGHNA and CDR2 YNFKEQ. This CDR3 is built from 18 residues. The CDR3 spells CASSQESPGQGGKKKLFF. CDR3 in DNA: TGTGCCAGCAGCCAAGAGAGCCCTGGACAGGGCGGTAAAAAAAAACTGTTTTTT.

This sequence joins TRBV19 and TRBJ2-5, with 9 nucleotides matching TRBD1. With 4 bases clipped from V and 7 bases from J, the junction kept 7 bases outside the gene matches. The germline CDR1 and CDR2 sequences are LNHDA and SQIVND (reference sequence). The CDR3 is 14 amino acids. This CDR3 is CASSTGQGSVTQYF. In DNA, the CDR3 is TGTGCCAGTAGTACCGGACAGGGGTCGGTGACCCAGTACTTC. The complete variable domain, with remaining parts taken from reference TRBV19 and TRBJ2-5, reads DGGITQSPKYLFRKEGQNVTLSCEQNLNHDAMYWYRQDPGQGLRLIYYSQIVNDFQKGDIAEGYSVSREKKESFPLTVTSAQKNPTAFYLCASSTGQGSVTQYFGPGTRLLVL.

The CDR3: CASSPLVSKAYNEQFF. In DNA, the CDR3 is TGTGCCAGCAGTCCTCTGGTTAGCAAGGCCTACAATGAGCAGTTCTTC. The chain carries TRBV28 and TRBJ2-1; D is uncertain. This CDR3 is 16 amino acids long. Trimming took 5 bases from V and 2 from J, leaving 16 bases between them. Germline lookup yields CDR1 MDHEN and CDR2 SYDVKM. Based on the CDR3 plus reference TRBV28 and TRBJ2-1, the full variable domain is DVKVTQSSRYLVKRTGEKVFLECVQDMDHENMFWYRQDPGLGLRLIYFSYDVKMKEKGDIPEGYSVSREKKERFSLILESASTNQTSMYLCASSPLVSKAYNEQFFGPGTRLTVL.

The chain is built from TRBV5-6 and TRBJ1-4, with TRBD1 as a possible D gene (6 bases). Trimming pared 2 bases from V and 5 bases from J, leaving 13 bases between. The CDR3 is 15 residues long. CDR1 is SGHDT, CDR2 YYEEEE, per germline. The CDR3 reads CASSLTWTANEKLFF. The CDR3 DNA follows: TGTGCCAGCAGCTTAACCTGGACAGCAAATGAAAAACTGTTTTTT.

CDR3 region: CASGSLGNTIYF. The CDR3 coding sequence is TGTGCCAGCGGGAGTCTCGGAAACACCATATATTTT. The chain employs TRBV7-6 and TRBJ1-3; no clear D gene. V was trimmed by 8 bases and J by 4 bases, leaving 9 bases between them. CDR3 length: 12 residues. CDR1 is SGHVS, CDR2 FNYEAQ, per germline.

The V gene is TRBV24-1, the J gene TRBJ2-7, with 8 bases fitting TRBD2. CDR3 length equals 12 residues. CDR1 and CDR2 from the germline V gene are KGHDR and SFDVKD. V was clipped by 4 bases and J by 6 bases; unmatched bases: 1. CDR3 sequence reads: CATSDGGGEQYF. The CDR3 coding sequence is TGTGCCACCAGTGACGGGGGGGGCGAGCAGTACTTC.

The CDR3 region is CASSYSAAGSYNEQFF. CDR3 nucleotides: TGTGCCAGCAGTTACTCGGCCGCTGGCTCCTACAATGAGCAGTTCTTC. The rearrangement links TRBV6-2 or TRBV6-3 to TRBJ2-1, with no clear D. In germline, CDR1 is MNHEY, CDR2 SVGEGT. The CDR3 contains 16 residues. Trimming took off 0 bases at V and 0 bases at J, with 9 bases between the two ends.

The chain has TRBV19 and TRBJ2-2; D is possibly TRBD2 (5 bases). CDR1 is LNHDA and CDR2 is SQIVND in the germline V gene (reference sequence). V was clipped by 3 bases and J by 8 bases, with 16 bases between them. This CDR3 region has 15 residues. In DNA form, the CDR3 reads TGTGCCAGTAGTATGGCGGACCCCGGAGGAGGGGAGCTGTTTTTT. This codes for CASSMADPGGGELFF. The variable domain in full, with the rest retrieved from reference TRBV19 and TRBJ2-2, is DGGITQSPKYLFRKEGQNVTLSCEQNLNHDAMYWYRQDPGQGLRLIYYSQIVNDFQKGDIAEGYSVSREKKESFPLTVTSAQKNPTAFYLCASSMADPGGGELFFGEGSRLTVL.

This clone was seen a few times. Within the sample, other DNA sequences also encode this same CDR3. This chain's CDR3 is CASSLAGASGRITDTQYF. In DNA form, the CDR3 reads TGTGCCAGCAGCTTGGCCGGGGCTAGCGGGAGGATTACAGATACGCAGTATTTT. V and J are TRBV5-6 and TRBJ2-3, with TRBD2 matching over 11 bases. There are 18 residues in the CDR3. J lost 3 bases, V lost 0 bases, and 9 bases had no gene match. In germline, CDR1 is SGHDT, CDR2 YYEEEE.

The chain employs TRBV3-1 (or the pseudogene TRBV3-2) and TRBJ2-3, with TRBD2 identical over 8 bases. Germline V lookup: CDR1 LGHDT, CDR2 YNNKEL (reference sequence). With 4 bases clipped from V and 2 bases from J, the junction kept 8 bases outside the gene matches. The CDR3 is made up of 16 amino acids. CDR3 protein: CASSPIYGGATDTQYF. The CDR3 DNA follows: TGTGCCAGCAGCCCCATTTACGGGGGGGCCACAGATACGCAGTATTTT.

The V and J genes are TRBV19 and TRBJ2-1; a weak D match, TRBD1 (6 bases). Germline V gene data show CDR1 as LNHDA and CDR2 as SQIVND (reference sequence). Trimming took off 5 bases at V and 7 bases at J, with 15 bases between the two ends. The CDR3 loop spans 14 amino acids. The CDR3 sequence: CASSSNRDRNEQFF. The CDR3 bases are TGTGCCAGTAGTTCCAACAGGGATCGGAATGAGCAGTTCTTC.

V is TRBV9 and J is TRBJ1-6, with 9 nucleotides matching TRBD1. CDR3 length: 15 amino acids. V shed 3 bases and J 10 bases; nucleotides not matched to a gene: 8. CDR1 is SGDLS, CDR2 YYNGEE, per germline. The CDR3 nucleotides read TGTGCCAGCAGCGGGGGACAGGGACAATACTCACCCCTCCACTTT. Encoded protein: CASSGGQGQYSPLHF.

This sequence joins TRBV12-3 or TRBV12-4 and TRBJ1-1; D gene unclear. Trimming removed 7 bases from V and 0 bases from J, with 9 bases in between. This CDR3 is built from 13 residues. CDR3 amino acids: CASTNTVNTEAFF. The CDR3 nucleotides read TGTGCCAGCACCAACACAGTGAACACTGAAGCTTTCTTT.

The chain has TRBV19 and TRBJ2-4; the D gene is possibly TRBD1 (5 bases). Germline loops: CDR1 LNHDA, CDR2 SQIVND (reference sequence). The V gene lost 5 bases and the J gene lost 0 bases, with 14 bases spanning the gap. CDR3 size: 16 residues. CDR3 DNA sequence: TGTGCCAGTAGTGACGACAGAGATTTAGCCAAAAACATTCAGTACTTC. Translating gives CASSDDRDLAKNIQYF. The entire variable domain, with the rest obtained from reference TRBV19 and TRBJ2-4, is as follows: DGGITQSPKYLFRKEGQNVTLSCEQNLNHDAMYWYRQDPGQGLRLIYYSQIVNDFQKGDIAEGYSVSREKKESFPLTVTSAQKNPTAFYLCASSDDRDLAKNIQYFGAGTRLSVL.

This chain connects TRBV7-2 to TRBJ2-3; weak D call: TRBD2 (6 bases). The V gene lost 1 base and the J gene lost 2 bases, with 13 bases spanning the gap. The V gene's germline CDR1 is SGHTA and CDR2 FQGNSA. This CDR3 spans 16 amino acids. The CDR3 reads CASSLDWGLNTDTQYF. For the CDR3, the DNA is TGTGCCAGCAGCTTAGATTGGGGACTTAACACAGATACGCAGTATTTT.